One sample yielded the 9 T cell receptor beta chains listed below, sequenced in a study of cytomegalovirus exposure and HLA in healthy donors. Primers included in the PCR were 60 Vbeta and 13 Jbeta primers. The protocol was immunoSEQ multiplex PCR, while the TCRdb copy is restricted to in-frame clones and leaves out a portion. The sample comprises a few hundred thousand clones, about 75% of which are singletons, and under 2% rests with the top ten. The sample comprised PBMCs. These receptors were taken from a woman aged 30 to 39 in good health and CMV-seronegative.

The chain uses TRBV7-3 and TRBJ2-1; 13 bases match TRBD2. The CDR3 extends over 20 amino acids. V trimming: 5 bases; J trimming: 1 base; junction bases outside the gene matches: 14. CDR1 is SGHTA and CDR2 is FQGTGA in the germline V gene. CDR3 DNA sequence: TGTGCCAGCAGCCCCGACCCCCTTACTAGCGGGAGGGCGTCCTACAATGAGCAGTTCTTC. Protein: CASSPDPLTSGRASYNEQFF.

This chain uses TRBV19 with TRBJ2-1; 8 nucleotides align to TRBD1. The germline V gene has CDR1 LNHDA and CDR2 SQIVND (reference sequence). This CDR3 comprises 14 residues. With 7 bases clipped from V and 8 bases from J, the junction kept 10 bases outside the gene matches. The chain's CDR3 is CASTPDRVVDEQFF. CDR3 sequence (DNA): TGTGCCAGTACCCCGGACAGGGTTGTCGATGAGCAGTTCTTC.

This clone has only a few counts. The chain carries TRBV15 and TRBJ2-3, with D maybe TRBD1 (6 bases). The CDR3 has 15 amino acids. Germline loops: CDR1 LNHNV, CDR2 YYDKDF (reference sequence). Between the trimmed V and J ends, which lost 4 bases and 2 bases, there was a span of 13 bases. The CDR3 spells CATSNPGVYTDTQYF. The CDR3 DNA reads TGTGCCACCAGCAATCCAGGGGTATACACAGATACGCAGTATTTT.

The V gene is TRBV2, the J gene TRBJ2-7; 7 bases map to TRBD1. Germline trimming cut 8 bases from V and 3 bases from J; bases unmatched to any gene: 10. The CDR3 covers 14 residues. CDR1 is SNHLY and CDR2 is FYNNEI in the germline V gene. The CDR3 sequence: CASARQGRGYEQYF. The CDR3 nucleotides are TGTGCCAGCGCCAGACAGGGAAGAGGCTACGAGCAGTACTTC.

This clone appeared a single time. The rearrangement joins TRBV5-4 to TRBJ1-2; 7 bases line up with TRBD1. V shed 2 bases and J 3 bases; nucleotides not matched to a gene: 1. The germline V gene encodes CDR1 SGHNT and CDR2 YYREEE (reference sequence). There are 13 residues in the CDR3. CDR3 sequence reads: CASSFDRDYGYTF. As DNA, the CDR3 is TGTGCCAGCAGCTTCGACAGGGACTATGGCTACACCTTC.

V gene TRBV11-3 combines with J gene TRBJ2-2; no definite D call. V was trimmed by 5 bases and J by 6 bases, leaving 7 bases between them. CDR3 length: 12 residues. Looked up from germline, CDR1 is SGHNT and CDR2 is YENEEA. The CDR3 loop is CASSREAGELFF. The CDR3 coding sequence is TGTGCCAGCAGCAGAGAGGCCGGGGAGCTGTTTTTT.

This clone has more than one count but fewer than ten. This chain joins TRBV4-1 and TRBJ2-1; 11 nucleotides agree with TRBD2. Germline loops: CDR1 MGHRA, CDR2 YSYEKL. There are 15 residues in the CDR3. Germline trimming cut 5 bases from V and 6 bases from J; bases unmatched to any gene: 6. The DNA for the CDR3 is TGCGCCAGCAGCTATACTAGCGGGGGCTCCAATGAGCAGTTCTTC. Residues: CASSYTSGGSNEQFF.

This clone was seen once. The chain links TRBV18 to TRBJ1-1, with 12 bases that match TRBD1. Trimming took 1 base from V and 4 from J; bases not matched to a gene: 4. CDR1 is KGHSH and CDR2 is LQKENI in the germline V gene. The CDR3 runs to 16 residues. CDR3 in DNA: TGTGCCAGCTCACCACAGGGGACAGGGGGCGGCACTGAAGCTTTCTTT. Its translation is CASSPQGTGGGTEAFF. Full variable domain (outside the CDR3, taken from reference TRBV18 and TRBJ1-1): NAGVMQNPRHLVRRRGQEARLRCSPMKGHSHVYWYRQLPEEGLKFMVYLQKENIIDESGMPKERFSAEFPKEGPSILRIQQVVRGDSAAYFCASSPQGTGGGTEAFFGQGTRLTVV.

The chain uses TRBV5-1 and TRBJ1-3; TRBD1 is a possible D gene (6 bases). Trimming took 6 bases from V and 0 from J, leaving 25 bases between them. Germline V lookup: CDR1 SGHRS, CDR2 YFSETQ. The CDR3 spans 19 residues. CDR3 region: CASKSGQGYTLGSGNTIYF. Written as DNA, the CDR3 is TGCGCCAGCAAGTCTGGGCAGGGGTACACCCTTGGCTCTGGAAACACCATATATTTT.